Each of the 31 T cell receptor beta chains below was sequenced from the same sample in a study of cytomegalovirus exposure and HLA in healthy donors. The PCR used 60 Vbeta and 13 Jbeta primers. TCRdb's table, derived via immunoSEQ multiplex PCR, lists solely in-frame clones and lacks some. Of 87,000 or so clones in the sample, under 9% were seen once. The specimen was PBMCs. Every receptor here comes from a man aged 50 or older in good health and CMV-seronegative.

This clone was observed a few times. This chain links TRBV2 with TRBJ2-7; D uncertain. The CDR3 is made up of 12 amino acids. Germline V CDR1 and CDR2: SNHLY, FYNNEI. The V gene lost 4 bases and the J gene lost 4 bases, with 8 bases spanning the gap. This chain's CDR3 is CASSGAVYEQYF. The CDR3 region has the DNA TGTGCCAGCAGTGGGGCCGTTTACGAGCAGTACTTC.

This clone turned up a few times. This chain links TRBV7-2 with TRBJ2-4; a weak D match, TRBD2 (6 bases). CDR3 size: 15 residues. Deletions cut 4 bases from V and 8 bases from J, with 18 bases between. Germline V lookup: CDR1 SGHTA, CDR2 FQGNSA. Written as DNA, the CDR3 is TGTGCCAGCAGCTCTGGACGTTTAAGGGACTACATTCAGTACTTC. This sequence encodes CASSSGRLRDYIQYF.

The chain links TRBV19 to TRBJ2-2; D is unclear. The germline CDR1 and CDR2 sequences are LNHDA and SQIVND (reference sequence). The V end was cut by 6 bases, the J end by 0 bases, with 14 bases between. CDR3 length equals 16 residues. In nucleotides, the CDR3 is TGTGCCAGTAGCAAAAGTCCAGGTGCGAACACCGGGGAGCTGTTTTTT. As protein: CASSKSPGANTGELFF.

This clone was counted ten times or more. The V call is TRBV10-3, the J call TRBJ1-4; D gene unclear. The CDR3 length is 12 residues. Germline V gives CDR1 ENHRY, CDR2 SYGVKD. The germline V and J ends were trimmed by 8 bases and 8 bases, with 12 bases remaining between them. The CDR3 protein is CAIGDLEEKLFF. CDR3 DNA sequence: TGTGCCATCGGAGATCTGGAGGAAAAACTGTTTTTT.

This chain links TRBV19 with TRBJ1-5; D ambiguous. The CDR3 sequence is 17 residues long. The ends were cut back, 6 bases at V and 0 bases at J, with 18 bases in the middle. From germline, CDR1 is LNHDA and CDR2 SQIVND (reference sequence). The CDR3 DNA reads as TGTGCCAGTAGAACCTCCTTACCAGTTCATAGCAATCAGCCCCAGCATTTT. Residues: CASRTSLPVHSNQPQHF.

This clone has only a few counts. CDR3 nucleotide sequence: TGTGCCTGGAGTCAAGGACAGGGCTATCAGCCCCAGCATTTT. Residues: CAWSQGQGYQPQHF. The V gene is TRBV30, the J gene TRBJ1-5, with 8 bases matching TRBD1. Germline V gene lookup returns CDR1 GTSNPN and CDR2 SVGIG (reference sequence). Trimming at V came to 2 bases and at J to 5 bases, leaving 5 bases not matched to a gene. This CDR3 contains 14 residues.

This clone was observed a few times. The chain uses TRBV12-2 and TRBJ2-2; TRBD2 is the table's D call and was not checked against the DNA. TRBV12-2 represents a pseudogene. The CDR3 is 19 residues long. CDR3 DNA: TGTGCAAGTCGTCCCTTTTTGGGGCCGGGGGGGCGAAACACCGGGGAGCTGTTTTTT. This gives the protein CASRPFLGPGGRNTGELFF.

This rearrangement joins TRBV19 to TRBJ1-1, with a possible D match to TRBD1 (5 bases). This CDR3 has 16 amino acids. The germline gives CDR1 LNHDA, CDR2 SQIVND (reference sequence). Trimming removed 1 base at V and 0 bases at J, with 12 bases between. The CDR3 loop reads CASSIVGSGLNTEAFF. Written as DNA, the CDR3 is TGTGCCAGTAGTATAGTGGGTTCAGGGTTGAACACTGAAGCTTTCTTT.

A few counts support this clone. This chain joins TRBV29-1 and TRBJ2-1; 13 nucleotides agree with TRBD2. The J segment lost 9 bases and the V segment lost 3 bases, leaving 8 bases of the junction unmatched. CDR3 size: 15 residues. The germline V gene encodes CDR1 SQVTM and CDR2 ANQGSEA. The CDR3 is CSVEVGLAGFGEQFF. CDR3 coding DNA: TGCAGCGTTGAGGTGGGACTAGCGGGATTCGGTGAGCAGTTCTTC.

The chain employs TRBV29-1 and TRBJ1-5, with TRBD1 matching over 7 bases. Germline-derived CDR1 and CDR2 are SQVTM and ANQGSEA. CDR3 length equals 13 residues. Trimming at V came to 4 bases and at J to 7 bases, leaving 7 bases not matched to a gene. CDR3 protein: CSVGRGPGQPQHF. The DNA of the CDR3 is TGCAGCGTTGGAAGGGGGCCGGGGCAGCCCCAGCATTTT.

This clone is medium-sized (0.01 to 0.1%) in the sample. The rearrangement uses TRBV6-6 and TRBJ1-4; D gene ambiguous. Germline V gives CDR1 MNHNY, CDR2 SVGAGI (reference sequence). The CDR3 is 16 amino acids. V was shortened by 8 bases and J by 3 bases, with 19 bases between the two germline ends. CDR3 protein: CASFSATERANEKLFF. The CDR3 DNA reads TGTGCCAGCTTCTCCGCCACCGAGCGGGCTAATGAAAAACTGTTTTTT.

In this sample, this clone turned up a few times. The genes are TRBV9 and TRBJ2-5; possible D gene TRBD2, 5 bases. The CDR3 extends over 16 amino acids. Germline assignment: CDR1 SGDLS and CDR2 YYNGEE. V lost 0 bases and J lost 4, with 16 bases in between. DNA for the CDR3: TGTGCCAGCAGCGTAGAGGGCGACCGGAGGTCAGAGACCCAGTACTTC. It specifies CASSVEGDRRSETQYF.

The chain combines TRBV10-3 with TRBJ1-1, with D possibly being TRBD1 (5 bases). The CDR3 length is 14 residues. V shed 11 bases and J shed 4 bases, with 20 bases lying between them. The germline V gene encodes CDR1 ENHRY and CDR2 SYGVKD. CDR3: CAVRWDLRSTEAFF. The CDR3 DNA sequence: TGTGCCGTGCGTTGGGACTTGAGGAGCACTGAAGCTTTCTTT.

The chain's CDR3 is CASSWGQGVGDEQFF. CDR3 DNA sequence: TGCGCCAGCAGCTGGGGACAGGGGGTAGGGGATGAGCAGTTCTTC. The chain combines TRBV5-1 with TRBJ2-1; 11 bases map to TRBD1. CDR1 and CDR2 from the germline V gene are SGHRS and YFSETQ. The CDR3 is 15 amino acids. Germline trimming cut 3 bases from V and 8 bases from J; bases unmatched to any gene: 7.

The chain couples TRBV9 to TRBJ1-1; D remains unclear. Germline CDR1 reads SGDLS; CDR2 reads YYNGEE. CDR3 length equals 18 residues. Trimming removed 0 bases at V and 4 bases at J, with 22 bases between. CDR3 sequence: CASSVAEGSSLVGTEAFF. CDR3 coding DNA: TGTGCCAGCAGCGTAGCCGAGGGTTCCTCTCTGGTGGGCACTGAAGCTTTCTTT.

The chain uses TRBV2 and TRBJ1-5; D gene ambiguous. CDR3 length: 14 amino acids. The V end was cut by 6 bases, the J end by 3 bases, with 12 bases between. The germline gives CDR1 SNHLY, CDR2 FYNNEI. The CDR3 DNA sequence: TGTGCCAGCAGCCAGGACGGGGTCAATCAGCCCCAGCATTTT. This codes for CASSQDGVNQPQHF.

The chain is built from TRBV28 and TRBJ2-7; 14 positions match TRBD2. Per germline, CDR1 MDHEN and CDR2 SYDVKM. This CDR3 has 16 amino acids. V shed 3 bases, J shed 6 bases, and the junction held 7 bases outside the gene matches. Here the CDR3 reads CASSFRLAGGPGEQYF. The CDR3 coding sequence is TGTGCCAGCAGTTTTCGACTAGCGGGAGGGCCGGGCGAGCAGTACTTC.

This chain connects TRBV15 to TRBJ1-4; 10 positions agree with TRBD1. There are 15 residues in the CDR3. Germline assignment: CDR1 LNHNV and CDR2 YYDKDF (reference sequence). V trimming: 4 bases; J trimming: 8 bases; junction bases outside the gene matches: 7. The CDR3 loop reads CATSIETGGLEKLFF. CDR3 coding DNA: TGTGCCACCAGCATAGAGACAGGGGGCTTGGAAAAACTGTTTTTT.

This clone was seen more than once but under ten times. The chain uses TRBV19 and TRBJ1-4; 8 bases match TRBD1. CDR1 LNHDA and CDR2 SQIVND come from the germline V gene (reference sequence). J was trimmed by 3 bases and V by 5 bases; bases with no gene match: 8. This CDR3 contains 16 residues. The CDR3 DNA follows: TGTGCCAGTAGTCTGCCCCAGGGGGCATCTAATGAAAAACTGTTTTTT. Protein sequence: CASSLPQGASNEKLFF.

This clone was counted between two and nine times. The V call is TRBV7-9, the J call TRBJ1-1; maybe TRBD1 (5 bases). V was cut by 5 bases and J by 6 bases, with 16 bases left in between. CDR1 SEHNR and CDR2 FQNEAQ come from the germline V gene (reference sequence). The CDR3 has 14 residues. CDR3 loop: CASSVRGGSAEAFF. In DNA form, the CDR3 reads TGTGCCAGCAGCGTCCGCGGGGGGTCGGCTGAAGCTTTCTTT.

The chain couples TRBV5-6 to TRBJ2-7; 9 nucleotides match TRBD1. With V trimmed by 2 bases and J by 6 bases, 6 bases remained unmatched. Per germline, CDR1 SGHDT and CDR2 YYEEEE. This CDR3 has 14 amino acids. CDR3 sequence reads: CASSFGQGSGEQYF. CDR3 in DNA: TGTGCCAGCAGCTTTGGACAGGGGTCTGGCGAGCAGTACTTC.

This clone was seen a handful of times. The rearrangement uses TRBV6-1 and TRBJ2-1; 12 nucleotides agree with TRBD2. The ends lost 9 bases at V and 8 bases at J; junction bases unmatched: 11. Germline CDR1 reads MNHNS; CDR2 reads SASEGT. This CDR3 region has 15 residues. The CDR3, as DNA: TGTGCCAGTCTCCTTCTAGCGGGGGGGCCGGATGAGCAGTTCTTC. It yields the protein CASLLLAGGPDEQFF.

This clone was seen only a few times. This chain uses TRBV6-6 with TRBJ1-6, with D hard to call. V lost 7 bases, J lost 6 bases, and 10 bases lay in between. Germline values: CDR1 MNHNY, CDR2 SVGAGI (reference sequence). The CDR3 has 13 residues. The CDR3, as DNA: TGTGCCAGCATACGGGATTTTAATTCACCCCTCCACTTT. The encoded protein is CASIRDFNSPLHF.

This clone has only a few counts. This chain joins TRBV5-1 and TRBJ2-7, with a possible D match to TRBD1 (6 bases). There are 13 residues in the CDR3. CDR1 and CDR2 from the germline V gene are SGHRS and YFSETQ. V lost 0 bases and J 6 bases, leaving 10 bases between the germline ends. This CDR3 reads CASSLAVGAEQYF. CDR3 DNA sequence: TGCGCCAGCAGCTTGGCTGTGGGGGCCGAGCAGTACTTC.

The V gene is TRBV28, the J gene TRBJ2-7; D may be TRBD1 (5 bases). CDR1 MDHEN and CDR2 SYDVKM come from the germline V gene. The CDR3 covers 16 residues. V was trimmed by 4 bases and J by 2 bases, leaving 18 bases between them. CDR3 residues: CASSSRFQGPTYEQYF. The CDR3 DNA is TGTGCCAGCAGTTCTCGTTTTCAGGGTCCCACCTACGAGCAGTACTTC.

The V call is TRBV11-2, the J call TRBJ1-4; the match to TRBD1 covers 10 bases. The V and J ends lost 0 bases and 0 bases, in that order; junction bases with no gene match: 1. The CDR3 spans 17 residues. CDR1 SGHAT and CDR2 FQNNGV come from the germline V gene. The CDR3 DNA sequence: TGTGCCAGCAGCTTAGATGGACAGGGGGCAACTAATGAAAAACTGTTTTTT. This sequence encodes CASSLDGQGATNEKLFF. The full variable domain, its missing parts supplied by reference TRBV11-2 and TRBJ1-4, is EAGVAQSPRYKIIEKRQSVAFWCNPISGHATLYWYQQILGQGPKLLIQFQNNGVVDDSQLPKDRFSAERLKGVDSTLKIQPAKLEDSAVYLCASSLDGQGATNEKLFFGSGTQLSVL.

This clone was seen a few times. The rearrangement links TRBV6-7 to TRBJ1-1; TRBD1 aligns across 8 bases. TRBV6-7 is annotated as an ORF whose role is uncertain. The CDR3 is 16 residues long. V was clipped by 4 bases and J by 1 base; unmatched bases: 8. The CDR3 region is CASSSDRECENTEAFF. In DNA form, the CDR3 reads TGTGCCAGCAGTTCGGACAGGGAATGCGAGAACACTGAAGCTTTCTTT.

There are a few counts of this clone. V and J are TRBV11-2 and TRBJ2-1, with D perhaps matching TRBD1 (5 bases). Trimming stripped 5 bases from V and 4 bases from J, with 12 bases between. Germline CDR1 is SGHAT and CDR2 is FQNNGV. The CDR3 runs to 14 residues. CDR3 amino acids: CASSPDRQYNEQFF. CDR3 bases: TGTGCCAGCAGCCCCGACCGACAGTACAATGAGCAGTTCTTC. The variable domain in full, with the rest retrieved from reference TRBV11-2 and TRBJ2-1, is EAGVAQSPRYKIIEKRQSVAFWCNPISGHATLYWYQQILGQGPKLLIQFQNNGVVDDSQLPKDRFSAERLKGVDSTLKIQPAKLEDSAVYLCASSPDRQYNEQFFGPGTRLTVL.

This sequence joins TRBV6-1 and TRBJ1-1, with TRBD1 matching 9 bases. The junction had 7 bases not matched to a gene; V was cut back by 6 bases and J by 8 bases. The CDR3 has 13 residues. Germline V CDR1 and CDR2: MNHNS, SASEGT. DNA for the CDR3: TGTGCCAGCAGACGGACAGGGGCCGTAGAAGCTTTCTTT. Translated, it gives CASRRTGAVEAFF.

This chain links TRBV7-2 with TRBJ2-1, with D maybe TRBD2 (5 bases). The CDR3 length is 16 residues. V lost 1 base and J 7 bases, leaving 17 bases between the germline ends. Germline V gene lookup returns CDR1 SGHTA and CDR2 FQGNSA. In DNA form, the CDR3 reads TGTGCCAGCAGCTTAGTAGCGAACCGAGGATGGAATGAGCAGTTCTTC. Translating it yields CASSLVANRGWNEQFF.

This chain links TRBV6-6 with TRBJ2-2; a weak D match, TRBD1 (5 bases). The germline V and J ends were trimmed by 11 bases and 6 bases, with 10 bases remaining between them. The CDR3 covers 11 residues. Germline V gene lookup returns CDR1 MNHNY and CDR2 SVGAGI (reference sequence). The CDR3 nucleotides read TGTGCCGGGGCTCAGTCCGGGGAGCTGTTTTTT. This translates into CAGAQSGELFF.